This T cell receptor (beta chain) is from a study of cytomegalovirus exposure and HLA in healthy donors. On the study more broadly: Out of 398 genotyped donors, 81% belonged to the Caucasian-associated ancestry cluster.

Whole-study findings and limits: Cytomegalovirus status was reportedly diagnosed by the classifier with high specificity and sensitivity. In a later analysis, TCR beta V- and J-gene trimming was associated with a missense DCLRE1C variant. A later analysis found TCR association rates differed by HLA locus, highest for DRB1 and lowest for HLA-C.

V gave up 2 bases and J gave up 5 bases, with 8 bases separating them. The CDR3 length is 13 residues. CDR1 and CDR2 (germline): MGHDK, SYGVNS. Vbeta (60) and Jbeta (13) primers were used in the PCR. Clones were sequenced by immunoSEQ multiplex PCR, and TCRdb holds only the in-frame ones, with some missing. The sample lists under 50,000 clones, under 75% occurring once. Notes on this clone: Its antigen is as yet unknown.

The V and J genes are TRBV25-1 and TRBJ2-3; D gene ambiguous. The receptor was isolated from a man aged 25-45 years in good health and CMV-seronegative. The sample taken for sequencing was PBMCs. CDR3 residues: CASSEDSRDTQYF. CDR3 sequence (DNA): TGTGCCAGCAGTGAAGATAGTAGAGATACGCAGTATTTT.